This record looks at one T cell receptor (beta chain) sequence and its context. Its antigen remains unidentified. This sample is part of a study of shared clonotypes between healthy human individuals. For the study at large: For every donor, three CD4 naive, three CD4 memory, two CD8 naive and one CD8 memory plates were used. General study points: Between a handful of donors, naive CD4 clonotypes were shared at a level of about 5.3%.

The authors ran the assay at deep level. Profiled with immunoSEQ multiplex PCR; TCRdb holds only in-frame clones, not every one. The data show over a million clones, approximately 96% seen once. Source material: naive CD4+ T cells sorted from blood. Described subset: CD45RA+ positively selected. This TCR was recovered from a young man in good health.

The CDR3 bases are TGTGCCAGTAGTATCCGGACAGTCGGTAGCAATCAGCCCCAGCATTTT. Its translation is CASSIRTVGSNQPQHF. The chain combines TRBV19 with TRBJ1-5, with a tentative D call TRBD1 (6 bases). The length of the CDR3 is 16 residues. V shed 3 bases and J shed 0 bases, with 12 bases lying between them. CDR1 is LNHDA, CDR2 SQIVND, per germline (reference sequence).